The 14 T cell receptor beta chains in this list originate from one sample, sequenced in a study of glioma-infiltrating T cells. Amplification of TCR alpha and beta CDR3 regions from RNA used iRepertoire nested multiplex PCR. TCRdb analysed the multiplex PCR reads with MiXCR anew, one entry per CDR3 protein. The data show roughly 130,000 distinct CDR3 sequences, 20% to 25% seen once. Specimen: glioma tissue, nonneoplastic brain tissue, or PBMCs (not recorded which). These receptors were collected from a human donor with low-grade glioma or glioblastoma, undergoing nonglioma brain surgery, or in good health (not recorded which).

This clonotype was picked up a small number of times. This rearrangement joins TRBV4-1 to TRBJ2-1, with 8 bases matching TRBD2. Germline CDR1 reads MGHRA; CDR2 reads YSYEKL. This CDR3 has 17 residues. The V segment lost 6 bases and the J segment 1 base; nucleotides outside the gene matches: 11. CDR3 sequence: CASSRGGGDGSYNEQFF. CDR3 nucleotides: TGCGCCAGCAGTCGGGGGGGGGGAGATGGTTCCTACAATGAGCAGTTCTTC.

With respect to this clonotype: The junction departs from the called germline gene at one end, perhaps through a read error. This chain connects TRBV12-3 or TRBV12-4 to TRBJ2-1; the match to TRBD1 covers 10 bases. CDR3 length equals 15 residues. CDR3 loop: CASRKSGQGDNEPFF. The CDR3 coding sequence is TGTGCCAGCAGGAAATCCGGACAGGGGGACAATGAGCCGTTCTTC.

This chain uses TRBV7-3 with TRBJ1-6; D call uncertain. The CDR3 extends over 15 amino acids. CDR1 is SGHTA, CDR2 FQGTGA, per germline. V was cut by 1 base and J by 8 bases, with 12 bases left in between. The CDR3 sequence is CASSLSGDSYSPLHF. CDR3 DNA: TGTGCCAGCAGCTTAAGTGGCGACTCTTATTCACCCCTCCACTTT.

The chain joins TRBV20-1 to TRBJ2-4; 12 positions agree with TRBD2. The J segment lost 4 bases and the V segment lost 2 bases, leaving 9 bases of the junction unmatched. Germline V gene sequence: CDR1 DFQATT, CDR2 SNEGSKA (reference sequence). CDR3 length: 17 amino acids. CDR3 sequence reads: CSARSLAGGPQKNIQYF. The DNA for the CDR3 is TGCAGTGCTAGAAGTCTAGCGGGGGGGCCTCAGAAAAACATTCAGTACTTC.

This chain connects TRBV7-9 to TRBJ2-1, with 11 bases aligning to TRBD2. After removal of 1 base from V and 5 bases from J, the junction contained 4 bases not matched to a gene. This CDR3 region has 16 residues. Germline V gene data show CDR1 as SEHNR and CDR2 as FQNEAQ (reference sequence). The CDR3 DNA is TGTGCCAGCAGCTTAGTTAGCGGGGGGGTTAACAATGAGCAGTTCTTC. Amino acids: CASSLVSGGVNNEQFF.

The chain recombines TRBV2 with TRBJ2-1; D remains unclear. V was cut by 5 bases and J by 7 bases, with 12 bases left in between. This CDR3 comprises 13 residues. Germline CDR1 reads SNHLY; CDR2 reads FYNNEI. CDR3: CASSSTKTNEQFF. CDR3 nucleotides: TGTGCCAGCAGTTCGACAAAGACAAATGAGCAGTTCTTC.

This CDR3 is CASSYESSGYTF. CDR3 DNA sequence: TGTGCCAGCAGTTACGAGAGTAGTGGCTACACCTTC. The V call is TRBV6-6, the J call TRBJ1-2; D remains unclear. The V gene's germline CDR1 is MNHNY and CDR2 SVGAGI (reference sequence). This CDR3 spans 12 amino acids. The germline V and J ends were trimmed by 2 bases and 7 bases, with 8 bases remaining between them.

The chain employs TRBV20-1 and TRBJ2-1; D not resolved. This CDR3 comprises 13 residues. Trimming removed 3 bases at V and 5 bases at J, with 11 bases between. Germline-derived CDR1 and CDR2 are DFQATT and SNEGSKA (reference sequence). CDR3 nucleotides: TGCAGTGCTAGTCGTATGGATAACAATGAGCAGTTCTTC. It yields the protein CSASRMDNNEQFF.

This clonotype has at least ten counts. This chain's CDR3 is CASTSQFQETQYF. The CDR3 DNA follows: TGTGCCAGCACCTCACAATTCCAAGAGACCCAGTACTTC. V usage is TRBV6-1 and J usage is TRBJ2-5; D remains ambiguous. Germline lookup yields CDR1 MNHNS and CDR2 SASEGT. Trimming removed 7 bases at V and 1 base at J, with 10 bases between. The CDR3 runs to 13 residues.

This clonotype came up many times. J is TRBJ1-2 and V is TRBV4-1; D remains ambiguous. The CDR3 is 14 residues long. V lost 0 bases and J 1 base, leaving 6 bases between the germline ends. In germline, CDR1 is MGHRA, CDR2 YSYEKL. As DNA, the CDR3 is TGCGCCAGCAGCCAAGATCGAGTTAACTATGGCTACACCTTC. Encoded protein: CASSQDRVNYGYTF.

Only a few counts were recorded for this clonotype. The chain links TRBV6-6 to TRBJ2-2; D ambiguous. From germline, CDR1 is MNHNY and CDR2 SVGAGI (reference sequence). The V end lost 2 bases, the J end lost 4 bases, and 8 bases lay between the germline ends. There are 14 residues in the CDR3. CDR3 sequence (DNA): TGTGCCAGCAGTTACGCCACTATCACCGGGGAGCTGTTTTTT. Protein sequence: CASSYATITGELFF.

This clonotype came up many times. V is TRBV20-1 and J is TRBJ2-1; weak D call: TRBD1 (5 bases). Germline CDR1 and CDR2: DFQATT and SNEGSKA (reference sequence). The CDR3 runs to 12 residues. Trimming removed 6 bases from V and 9 bases from J, with 15 bases in between. CDR3 DNA: TGCAGTGCCGGAAGGGGTTTTGCTGAGCAGTTCTTC. This encodes CSAGRGFAEQFF.

The chain uses TRBV12-3 or TRBV12-4 and TRBJ1-5; D is possibly TRBD1 (6 bases). The CDR3 extends over 13 amino acids. V lost 7 bases to trimming and J lost 3 bases, with 10 bases between them. CDR3 in DNA: TGTGCCAGCACAGGACAGAACAATCAGCCCCAGCATTTT. Encoded protein: CASTGQNNQPQHF.

This clonotype was seen repeatedly, ten times or more. This chain links TRBV6-2 or TRBV6-3 with TRBJ2-4, with 11 bases fitting TRBD1. Unmatched junction bases numbered 8, after V lost 2 bases and J lost 2 bases. The CDR3 length is 18 residues. CDR1 and CDR2 from the germline V gene are MNHEY and SVGEGT. CDR3 residues: CASSYGPGQGATKNIQYF. As DNA, the CDR3 is TGTGCCAGCAGTTACGGTCCTGGACAGGGGGCAACCAAAAACATTCAGTACTTC.